The clone carrying this T cell receptor beta chain was observed once. RNA in amounts of 0.5 to 1 ug was reverse transcribed with random hexamers. TCRdb re-derived calls from the immunoSEQ multiplex PCR reads in MiXCR, one entry per CDR3 protein. The sample has 150,000 or so distinct CDR3 sequences, just under 97% seen once. The sample comes from a study of CD8 T cells in Susac syndrome. The CDR3 spans 16 residues. CDR1 is MNHEY and CDR2 is SMNVEV in the germline V gene (reference sequence). V lost 3 bases, J lost 6 bases, and 7 bases stayed unmatched. The patients who served as multiple sclerosis controls were treatment-naive and had stable or active relapsing-remitting disease that fulfilled the revised McDonald criteria. The TEMRA cells underwent FACS enrichment, while the CD8+ and CD4+ T cells underwent negative isolation.

This TCR was recovered from a human donor with multiple sclerosis. J is TRBJ2-3 and V is TRBV27; 12 bases line up with TRBD2. The sample comprised CD8+ T cells from PBMCs. CDR3 DNA: TGTGCCAGCAGTTTTCTAGCGGGGGGGCCGGGGGATACGCAGTATTTT. Translated: CASSFLAGGPGDTQYF.